The 21 T cell receptor beta chains in this list originate from one sample, sequenced in a study of blood T cell repertoires in COVID-19. This table comes from immunoSEQ multiplex PCR, and its TCRdb copy is limited to in-frame clones, with some not included. The repertoire holds about 27,000 clones, with around nine tenths as singletons. Sequences were obtained from peripheral blood. The receptors come from a human donor with active COVID-19. The donor label of this sample is uncertain.

V and J are TRBV10-1 and TRBJ2-1; D remains unclear. The CDR3 consists of 14 residues. The germline V gene has CDR1 WNHNN and CDR2 SYGVQD (reference sequence). The germline V and J ends were trimmed by 5 bases and 7 bases, with 15 bases remaining between them. The CDR3 DNA reads TGCGCCAGCAGTCCCTCTCCCCGGTCAAATGAGCAGTTCTTC. As protein: CASSPSPRSNEQFF.

V gene TRBV4-2 combines with J gene TRBJ1-3, with TRBD1 identical over 8 bases. With V trimmed by 0 bases and J by 4 bases, 14 bases remained unmatched. Germline loops: CDR1 LGHNA, CDR2 YNFKEQ. This CDR3 is 19 amino acids long. CDR3 bases: TGTGCCAGCAGCCAAGATGGGATGCCGCAGGGGGCTACAGGAAACACCATATATTTT. Its translation: CASSQDGMPQGATGNTIYF.

J is TRBJ2-7 and V is TRBV5-1; 9 nucleotides match TRBD1. Germline values: CDR1 SGHRS, CDR2 YFSETQ. The V gene end was trimmed by 8 bases and the J gene end by 3 bases; junction bases not matched to a gene: 9. There are 14 residues in the CDR3. CDR3 sequence reads: CASKPGTGLYEQYF. In DNA, the CDR3 is TGCGCCAGTAAGCCGGGGACAGGGCTCTACGAGCAGTACTTC. The variable domain in full, completed from reference TRBV5-1 and TRBJ2-7, reads KAGVTQTPRYLIKTRGQQVTLSCSPISGHRSVSWYQQTPGQGLQFLFEYFSETQRNKGNFPGRFSGRQFSNSRSEMNVSTLELGDSALYLCASKPGTGLYEQYFGPGTRLTVT.

This clone was observed a single time. This sequence joins TRBV4-1 and TRBJ2-3; D is undetermined. Trimming removed 4 bases from V and 6 bases from J, with 11 bases in between. Germline loops: CDR1 MGHRA, CDR2 YSYEKL. The CDR3 sequence is 13 residues long. The CDR3 nucleotides are TGCGCCAGCAGCCCTACGGGTTTGGATACGCAGTATTTT. Its translation is CASSPTGLDTQYF.

This rearrangement joins TRBV19 to TRBJ2-3; a possible D gene is TRBD2 (6 bases). The V gene's germline CDR1 is LNHDA and CDR2 SQIVND (reference sequence). This CDR3 comprises 14 residues. V shed 0 bases and J shed 10 bases, with 14 bases lying between them. The CDR3 spells CASSIDRDGSAQYF. CDR3 nucleotides: TGTGCCAGTAGTATAGATCGGGACGGGAGTGCGCAGTATTTT. The full variable domain, its missing parts supplied by reference TRBV19 and TRBJ2-3, is DGGITQSPKYLFRKEGQNVTLSCEQNLNHDAMYWYRQDPGQGLRLIYYSQIVNDFQKGDIAEGYSVSREKKESFPLTVTSAQKNPTAFYLCASSIDRDGSAQYFGPGTRLTVL.

The CDR3 spells CASSYSIETSDYEQYF. DNA of the CDR3: TGTGCCAGCAGTTACTCGATAGAGACTAGCGATTACGAGCAGTACTTC. The chain has TRBV6-5 and TRBJ2-7; 8 positions agree with TRBD2. Germline V gene lookup returns CDR1 MNHEY and CDR2 SVGAGI. With V trimmed by 0 bases and J by 4 bases, 8 bases remained unmatched. The CDR3 totals 16 residues.

This sequence joins TRBV5-8 and TRBJ2-3; weak D call: TRBD2 (7 bases). CDR1 SGHTS and CDR2 YDEGEE come from the germline V gene. V gave up 2 bases and J gave up 6 bases, with 10 bases separating them. This CDR3 has 13 residues. CDR3 nucleotide sequence: TGTGCCAGCAGCTTCGGGGGGCGGGATACGCAGTATTTT. Its protein is CASSFGGRDTQYF.

The table lists this clone with a count of one. This chain joins TRBV29-1 and TRBJ2-7, with a weak D call TRBD1 (6 bases). The CDR3 extends over 12 amino acids. The germline V gene has CDR1 SQVTM and CDR2 ANQGSEA. V lost 5 bases, J lost 5 bases, and 13 bases lay in between. The CDR3 is CSVKTGLDEQYF. In nucleotides, the CDR3 is TGCAGCGTTAAAACAGGGTTGGACGAGCAGTACTTC.

The chain recombines TRBV6-5 with TRBJ1-4; 7 bases fit TRBD1. Per the germline V gene, CDR1 is MNHEY and CDR2 is SVGAGI. V was pared by 2 bases and J by 8 bases, with 8 bases of the junction left unmatched. The CDR3 is 15 amino acids. The chain's CDR3 is CASSYTGTVDEKLFF. For the CDR3, the DNA is TGTGCCAGCAGTTACACCGGGACAGTCGACGAAAAACTGTTTTTT.

The chain recombines TRBV7-2 with TRBJ1-2; 7 positions match TRBD1. The CDR3 has 14 residues. J gave up 8 bases and V 1 base, and 7 bases lay outside the gene matches. Germline V CDR1 and CDR2: SGHTA, FQGNSA. The CDR3 coding sequence is TGTGCCAGCAGCTTAGGGGACAGAAGCGGAGGCTACACCTTC. This encodes CASSLGDRSGGYTF.

This chain links TRBV5-1 with TRBJ2-3; tentative D call: TRBD1 (6 bases). V lost 2 bases, J lost 2 bases, and 9 bases lay in between. CDR3 length: 14 residues. Germline assignment: CDR1 SGHRS and CDR2 YFSETQ. CDR3 in amino acids: CASSLGQFTDTQYF. CDR3 coding DNA: TGCGCCAGCAGCTTAGGACAGTTCACAGATACGCAGTATTTT. The whole variable domain, filled in from reference TRBV5-1 and TRBJ2-3, reads KAGVTQTPRYLIKTRGQQVTLSCSPISGHRSVSWYQQTPGQGLQFLFEYFSETQRNKGNFPGRFSGRQFSNSRSEMNVSTLELGDSALYLCASSLGQFTDTQYFGPGTRLTVL.

The chain carries TRBV27 and TRBJ2-7, with D possibly matching TRBD2 (6 bases). The CDR3 runs 13 residues. Between the trimmed V and J ends, which lost 3 bases and 1 base, there was a span of 7 bases. Germline lookup yields CDR1 MNHEY and CDR2 SMNVEV (reference sequence). The CDR3 reads CASSLTSSYEQYF. Written as DNA, the CDR3 is TGTGCCAGCAGTTTGACTAGTTCCTACGAGCAGTACTTC.

V usage is TRBV2 and J usage is TRBJ2-5, with a tentative D call TRBD1 (6 bases). The germline CDR1 and CDR2 sequences are SNHLY and FYNNEI. The CDR3 has 14 residues. The V end was cut by 4 bases, the J end by 5 bases, with 14 bases between. The CDR3, as DNA: TGTGCCAGCAGTGTTACAGGGTCTTACGAGACCCAGTACTTC. This translates into CASSVTGSYETQYF.

This sequence joins TRBV10-2 and TRBJ1-6, with 8 positions matching TRBD1. The CDR3 is 17 amino acids. V was pared by 1 base and J by 8 bases, with 10 bases of the junction left unmatched. CDR1 is WSHSY and CDR2 is SAAADI in the germline V gene. The CDR3 sequence is CASSEYLTGGSDSPLHF. The CDR3 DNA sequence: TGCGCCAGCAGTGAGTACCTCACAGGGGGAAGCGATTCACCCCTCCACTTT.

The chain combines TRBV21-1 with TRBJ1-5. TRBV21-1 is recorded as a pseudogene. This CDR3 has 13 amino acids. The CDR3 DNA follows: TGTGCCAGCAGCAAAGGAGCGGATCAGCCCCAGCATTTT. Protein: CASSKGADQPQHF.

The chain is built from TRBV2 and TRBJ1-2; D possibly corresponds to TRBD1 (6 bases). Trimming pared 6 bases from V and 8 bases from J, leaving 19 bases between. This CDR3 region has 14 residues. Germline assignment: CDR1 SNHLY and CDR2 FYNNEI. The CDR3 loop is CASRAPTRGRGYTF. CDR3 sequence (DNA): TGTGCCAGCAGAGCCCCGACCAGGGGCCGGGGCTACACCTTC.

The CDR3 spells CSVEWGQGAGKLFF. Here the CDR3 DNA reads TGCAGCGTTGAATGGGGACAGGGGGCAGGAAAACTGTTTTTT. The rearrangement joins TRBV29-1 to TRBJ1-4; 12 nucleotides agree with TRBD1. Germline CDR1 is SQVTM and CDR2 is ANQGSEA. V shed 2 bases and J 10 bases; nucleotides not matched to a gene: 5. The CDR3 is made up of 14 amino acids. Combining the CDR3 with reference TRBV29-1 and TRBJ1-4 gives the whole variable domain SAVISQKPSRDICQRGTSLTIQCQVDSQVTMMFWYRQQPGQSLTLIATANQGSEATYESGFVIDKFPISRPNLTFSTLTVSNMSPEDSSIYLCSVEWGQGAGKLFFGSGTQLSVL.

The rearrangement links TRBV7-9 to TRBJ2-7, with D perhaps matching TRBD2 (5 bases). Germline V gene sequence: CDR1 SEHNR, CDR2 FQNEAQ (reference sequence). The V and J ends lost 5 bases and 0 bases respectively, with 20 bases between them. The CDR3 spans 17 residues. CDR3 sequence reads: CASSAGLPLGSSYEQYF. The DNA for the CDR3 is TGTGCCAGCAGCGCCGGACTCCCCCTGGGAAGCTCCTACGAGCAGTACTTC.

V gene TRBV9 combines with J gene TRBJ1-1; tentatively, D is TRBD1 (5 bases). This CDR3 is 13 amino acids long. The V end lost 0 bases, the J end lost 6 bases, and 9 bases lay between the germline ends. The germline V gene encodes CDR1 SGDLS and CDR2 YYNGEE. The CDR3 protein is CASSVGGGAEAFF. Here the CDR3 DNA reads TGTGCCAGCAGCGTAGGCGGGGGGGCTGAAGCTTTCTTT.

The CDR3 region has the DNA TGTGCCAGCAGTGAATGGGACACCACCAGCACAGATACGCAGTATTTT. Encoded protein: CASSEWDTTSTDTQYF. The chain joins TRBV2 to TRBJ2-3, with D maybe TRBD1 (6 bases). Germline V gene data show CDR1 as SNHLY and CDR2 as FYNNEI. With 2 bases removed from V and 0 bases from J, the gap between germline ends came to 12 bases. This CDR3 comprises 16 residues.

CDR3 sequence reads: CASSRDRGLEKLFF. The CDR3 DNA sequence: TGCGCCAGCAGCCGGGACAGGGGTCTGGAAAAACTGTTTTTT. The chain combines TRBV10-1 with TRBJ1-4, with TRBD1 identical over 10 bases. This CDR3 has 14 residues. Germline CDR1 is WNHNN and CDR2 is SYGVQD (reference sequence). J was trimmed by 8 bases and V by 6 bases; bases with no gene match: 6.